This TCR beta chain was documented in a study of T cells in localized non-small cell lung cancer. Remarks on this clone: Its specificity is not known.

The CDR3 covers 16 residues. The germline gives CDR1 SGDLS, CDR2 YYNGEE. The ends were cut back, 5 bases at V and 1 base at J, with 15 bases in the middle. The repertoire was sequenced with immunoSEQ multiplex PCR; TCRdb's copy has only in-frame clones and lacks some. The sample includes 72,000 or so clones, approximately 87% seen only once; the top ten take roughly 22%. Study outcomes and limitations: A median of about 52 clones ranked among the top 100 in tumor appeared in adjacent lung. Highest T cell clonality was seen in uninvolved adjacent lung, surpassing that measured in tumor.

The TCR comes from a male donor at least 60 years old with stage III squamous cell lung carcinoma. This material consisted of peripheral blood, taken before any cancer treatment. The V and J genes are TRBV9 and TRBJ2-2; tentatively, D is TRBD1 (5 bases). CDR3 in DNA: TGTGCCAGCAGTCCCCGCCCTACAGGGAACACCGGGGAGCTGTTTTTT. It translates to CASSPRPTGNTGELFF.